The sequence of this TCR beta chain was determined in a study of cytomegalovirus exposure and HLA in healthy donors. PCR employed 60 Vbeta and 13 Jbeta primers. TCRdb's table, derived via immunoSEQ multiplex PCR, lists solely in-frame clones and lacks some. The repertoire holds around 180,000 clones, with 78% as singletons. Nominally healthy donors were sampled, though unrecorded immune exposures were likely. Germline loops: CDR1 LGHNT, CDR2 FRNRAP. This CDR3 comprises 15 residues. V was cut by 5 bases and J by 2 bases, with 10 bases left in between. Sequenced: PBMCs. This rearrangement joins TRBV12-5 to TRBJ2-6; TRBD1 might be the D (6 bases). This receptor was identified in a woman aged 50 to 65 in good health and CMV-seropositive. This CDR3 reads CASGPGTTGANVLTF. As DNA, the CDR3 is TGTGCTAGTGGTCCAGGGACAACTGGGGCCAACGTCCTGACTTTC.